This TCR beta chain originates from a study of HIV-infected patients and healthy controls. cDNA was made from roughly 500 ng RNA using alpha and beta constant primers. Separate chain-specific third strand synthesis with multiplexing indices produced the alpha and beta libraries. TCRdb redid the calling of the 5' RACE reads with MiXCR, one entry per CDR3 protein. The sample lists roughly 22,000 distinct CDR3 sequences, approximately 9% occurring once. The germline CDR1 and CDR2 sequences are MNHEY and SMNVEV (reference sequence). The CDR3 contains 15 residues. The J segment lost 5 bases and the V segment lost 6 bases, leaving 9 bases of the junction unmatched. The sample holds many counts of this clonotype. The repertoire came from unfractionated whole blood and reflected all unsorted peripheral T cells.

This receptor was identified in an adult in good health. This chain uses TRBV27 with TRBJ2-1, with 8 bases that match TRBD2. The sample consisted of blood. The DNA of the CDR3 is TGTGCCAGCAGCCTGGGACTAGTGTCTGACAATGAGCAGTTCTTC. This sequence encodes CASSLGLVSDNEQFF.